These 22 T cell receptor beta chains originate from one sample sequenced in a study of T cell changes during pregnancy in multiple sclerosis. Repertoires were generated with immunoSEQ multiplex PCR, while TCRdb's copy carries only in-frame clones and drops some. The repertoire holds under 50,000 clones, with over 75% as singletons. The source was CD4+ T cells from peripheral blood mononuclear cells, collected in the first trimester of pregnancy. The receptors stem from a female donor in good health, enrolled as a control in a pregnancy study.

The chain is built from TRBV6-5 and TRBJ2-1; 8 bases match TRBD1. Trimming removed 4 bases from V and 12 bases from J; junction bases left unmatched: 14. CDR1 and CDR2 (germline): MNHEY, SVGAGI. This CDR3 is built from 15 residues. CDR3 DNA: TGTGCCAGCAGTTCCGCCGGGACAGGCGACGGTGGGCAGTTCTTC. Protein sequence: CASSSAGTGDGGQFF.

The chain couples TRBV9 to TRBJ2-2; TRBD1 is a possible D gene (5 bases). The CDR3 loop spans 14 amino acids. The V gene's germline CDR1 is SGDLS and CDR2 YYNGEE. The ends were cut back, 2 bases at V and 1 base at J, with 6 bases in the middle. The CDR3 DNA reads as TGTGCCAGCAGCGTCAGGGTGAACACCGGGGAGCTGTTTTTT. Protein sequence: CASSVRVNTGELFF.

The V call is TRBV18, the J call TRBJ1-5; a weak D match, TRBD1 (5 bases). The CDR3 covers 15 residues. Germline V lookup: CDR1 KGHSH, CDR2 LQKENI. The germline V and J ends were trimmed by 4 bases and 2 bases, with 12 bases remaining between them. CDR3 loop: CASSRGHQGNQPQHF. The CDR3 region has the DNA TGTGCCAGCTCACGGGGCCATCAAGGCAATCAGCCCCAGCATTTT. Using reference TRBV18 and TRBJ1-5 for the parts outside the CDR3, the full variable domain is NAGVMQNPRHLVRRRGQEARLRCSPMKGHSHVYWYRQLPEEGLKFMVYLQKENIIDESGMPKERFSAEFPKEGPSILRIQQVVRGDSAAYFCASSRGHQGNQPQHFGDGTRLSIL.

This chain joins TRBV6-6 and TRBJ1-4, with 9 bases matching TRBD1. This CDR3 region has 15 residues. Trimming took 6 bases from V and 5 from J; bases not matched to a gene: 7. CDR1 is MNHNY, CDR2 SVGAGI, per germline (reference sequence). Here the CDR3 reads CASRVDRGQNEKLFF. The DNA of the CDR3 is TGTGCCAGCAGAGTGGACAGGGGCCAAAATGAAAAACTGTTTTTT.

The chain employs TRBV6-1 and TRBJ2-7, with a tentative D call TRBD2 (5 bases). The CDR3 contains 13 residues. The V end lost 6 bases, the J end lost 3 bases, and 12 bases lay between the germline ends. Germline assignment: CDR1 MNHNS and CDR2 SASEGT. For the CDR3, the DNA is TGTGCCAGCAGCCCGGACTTCCTCTACGAGCAGTACTTC. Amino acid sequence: CASSPDFLYEQYF.

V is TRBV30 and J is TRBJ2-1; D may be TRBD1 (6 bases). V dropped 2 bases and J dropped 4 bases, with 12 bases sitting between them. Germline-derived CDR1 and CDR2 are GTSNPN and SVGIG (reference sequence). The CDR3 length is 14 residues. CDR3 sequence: CAWSLGDRYNEQFF. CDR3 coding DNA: TGTGCCTGGAGTCTGGGAGACAGGTACAATGAGCAGTTCTTC.

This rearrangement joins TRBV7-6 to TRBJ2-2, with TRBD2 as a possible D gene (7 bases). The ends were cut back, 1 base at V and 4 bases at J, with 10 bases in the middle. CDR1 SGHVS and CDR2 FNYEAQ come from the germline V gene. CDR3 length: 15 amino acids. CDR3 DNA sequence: TGTGCCAGCAGCTTAGAAGGGGGGGTCACCGGGGAGCTGTTTTTT. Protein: CASSLEGGVTGELFF.

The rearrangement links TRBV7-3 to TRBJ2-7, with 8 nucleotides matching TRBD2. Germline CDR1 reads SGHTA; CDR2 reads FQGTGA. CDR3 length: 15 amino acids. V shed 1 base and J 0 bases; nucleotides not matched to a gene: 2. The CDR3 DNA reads TGTGCCAGCAGCTTAAATGCGGGGGGCTCCTACGAGCAGTACTTC. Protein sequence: CASSLNAGGSYEQYF.

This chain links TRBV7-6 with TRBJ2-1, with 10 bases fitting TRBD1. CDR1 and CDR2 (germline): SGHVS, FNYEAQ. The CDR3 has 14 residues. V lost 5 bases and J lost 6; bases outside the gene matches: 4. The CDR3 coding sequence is TGTGCCAGCAGCCATGGACAGGGGGGCAATGAGCAGTTCTTC. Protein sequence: CASSHGQGGNEQFF.

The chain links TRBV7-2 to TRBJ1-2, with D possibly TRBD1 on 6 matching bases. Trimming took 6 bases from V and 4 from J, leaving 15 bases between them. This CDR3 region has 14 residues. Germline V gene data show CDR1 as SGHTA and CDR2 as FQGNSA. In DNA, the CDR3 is TGTGCCAGCAGATCGGGACACCCCTCCTATGGCTACACCTTC. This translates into CASRSGHPSYGYTF.

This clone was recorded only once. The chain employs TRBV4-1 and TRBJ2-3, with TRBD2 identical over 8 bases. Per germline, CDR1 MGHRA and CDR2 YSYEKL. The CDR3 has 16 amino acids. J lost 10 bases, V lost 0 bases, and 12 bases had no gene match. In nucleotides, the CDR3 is TGCGCCAGCAGCCAAGAAGGCGCGGCGGGGGGTTTAGCGCAGTATTTT. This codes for CASSQEGAAGGLAQYF.

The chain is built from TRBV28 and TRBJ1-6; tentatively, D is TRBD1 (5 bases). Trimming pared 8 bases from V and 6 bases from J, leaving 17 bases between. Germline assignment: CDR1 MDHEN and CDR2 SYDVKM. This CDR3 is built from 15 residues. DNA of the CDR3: TGTGCCAGCGTGGGGGGGGAGGGACTTAATTCACCCCTCCACTTT. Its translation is CASVGGEGLNSPLHF.

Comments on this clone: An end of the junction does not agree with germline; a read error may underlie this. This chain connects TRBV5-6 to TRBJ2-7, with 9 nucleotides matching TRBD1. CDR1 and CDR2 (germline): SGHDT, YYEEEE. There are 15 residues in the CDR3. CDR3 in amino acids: CASTLDPTGGYEQYF. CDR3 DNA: TGTGCCAGCACCTTGGATCCGACAGGGGGGTACGAGCAGTACTTC.

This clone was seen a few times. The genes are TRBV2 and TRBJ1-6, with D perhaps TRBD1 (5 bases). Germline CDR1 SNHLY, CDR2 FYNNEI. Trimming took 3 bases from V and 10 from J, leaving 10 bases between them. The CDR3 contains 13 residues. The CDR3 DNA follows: TGTGCCAGCAGTGATCAGGGCGGATCACCCCTCCACTTT. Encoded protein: CASSDQGGSPLHF.

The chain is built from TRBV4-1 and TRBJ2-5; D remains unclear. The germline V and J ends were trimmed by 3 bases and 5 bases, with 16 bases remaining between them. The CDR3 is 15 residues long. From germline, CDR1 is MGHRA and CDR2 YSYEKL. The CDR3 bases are TGCGCCAGCAGCCAGTCAACCCCGCGGTCCGAGACCCAGTACTTC. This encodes CASSQSTPRSETQYF.

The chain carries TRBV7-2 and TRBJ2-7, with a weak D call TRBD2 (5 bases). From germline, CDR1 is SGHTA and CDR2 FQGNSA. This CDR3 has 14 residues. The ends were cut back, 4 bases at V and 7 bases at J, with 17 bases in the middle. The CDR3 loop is CASSSYGVSGEQYF. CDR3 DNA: TGTGCCAGCAGCTCTTACGGAGTTTCGGGGGAGCAGTACTTC. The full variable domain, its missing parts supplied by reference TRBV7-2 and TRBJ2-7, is GAGVSQSPSNKVTEKGKDVELRCDPISGHTALYWYRQSLGQGLEFLIYFQGNSAPDKSGLPSDRFSAERTGGSVSTLTIQRTQQEDSAVYLCASSSYGVSGEQYFGPGTRLTVT.

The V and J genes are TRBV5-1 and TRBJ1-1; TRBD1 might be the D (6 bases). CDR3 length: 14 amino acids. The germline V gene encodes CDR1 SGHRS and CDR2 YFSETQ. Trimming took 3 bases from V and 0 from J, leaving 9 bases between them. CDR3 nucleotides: TGCGCCAGCAGCTACGGACAGATGAACACTGAAGCTTTCTTT. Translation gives CASSYGQMNTEAFF.

The CDR3: CASSARDSQETQYF. Here the CDR3 DNA reads TGTGCCAGCAGCGCCCGGGACAGCCAAGAGACCCAGTACTTC. The chain carries TRBV4-2 and TRBJ2-5, with 7 nucleotides matching TRBD1. Looked up from germline, CDR1 is LGHNA and CDR2 is YNFKEQ. The CDR3 spans 14 residues. Trimming removed 5 bases from V and 1 base from J; junction bases left unmatched: 4.

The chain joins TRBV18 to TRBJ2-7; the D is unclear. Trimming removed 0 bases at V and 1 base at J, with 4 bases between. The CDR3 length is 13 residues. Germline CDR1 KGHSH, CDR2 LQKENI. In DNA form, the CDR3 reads TGTGCCAGCTCACCACCCGTTTCCTACGAGCAGTACTTC. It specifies CASSPPVSYEQYF.

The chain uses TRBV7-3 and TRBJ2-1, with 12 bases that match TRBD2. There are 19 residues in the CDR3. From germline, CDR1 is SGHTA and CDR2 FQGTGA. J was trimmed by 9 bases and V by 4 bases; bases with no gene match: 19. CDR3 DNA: TGTGCCAGCAGCTCCCACGGACTAGCGGGGCCACTTGAATTGGGTGAGCAGTTCTTC. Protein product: CASSSHGLAGPLELGEQFF. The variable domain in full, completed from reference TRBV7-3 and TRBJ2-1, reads GAGVSQTPSNKVTEKGKYVELRCDPISGHTALYWYRQSLGQGPEFLIYFQGTGAADDSGLPNDRFFAVRPEGSVSTLKIQRTERGDSAVYLCASSSHGLAGPLELGEQFFGPGTRLTVL.

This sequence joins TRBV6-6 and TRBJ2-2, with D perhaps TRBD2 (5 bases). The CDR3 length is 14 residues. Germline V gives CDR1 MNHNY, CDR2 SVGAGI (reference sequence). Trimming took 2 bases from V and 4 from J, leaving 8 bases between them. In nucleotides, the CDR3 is TGTGCCAGCAGTTACGAGGGTGGCACCGGGGAGCTGTTTTTT. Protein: CASSYEGGTGELFF.

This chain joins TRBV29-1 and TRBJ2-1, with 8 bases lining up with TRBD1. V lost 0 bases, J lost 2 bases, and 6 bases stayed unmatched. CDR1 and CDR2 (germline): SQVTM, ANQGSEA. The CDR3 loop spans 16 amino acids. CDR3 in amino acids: CSVEDTGGRTYNEQFF. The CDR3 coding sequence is TGCAGCGTTGAAGACACAGGGGGTCGGACCTACAATGAGCAGTTCTTC.